This T cell receptor (beta chain) was profiled in a study of T-cell memory formation after mild COVID-19. From the 5' RACE reads, TCRdb called clonotypes with MiXCR, one entry per CDR3 protein. This table holds under 150,000 distinct CDR3 sequences, approximately 21% found once. The V gene's germline CDR1 is SEHNR and CDR2 FQNEAQ (reference sequence). The CDR3 contains 13 residues. Trimming removed 4 bases at V and 7 bases at J, with 11 bases between. The origin of this receptor is a man in his late teens or twenties who had mild COVID-19 (a few samples of this study predate the infection). Cell type and time point are not known. The sample was PBMCs or a T cell subset sorted from them (not recorded which). V is TRBV7-9 and J is TRBJ1-5; D remains ambiguous. The CDR3 spells CASSSYHGQPQHF. CDR3 bases: TGTGCCAGCAGCTCATACCACGGCCAGCCCCAGCATTTT. The whole variable domain, remainder taken from reference TRBV7-9 and TRBJ1-5, is DTGVSQNPRHKITKRGQNVTFRCDPISEHNRLYWYRQTLGQGPEFLTYFQNEAQLEKSRLLSDRFSAERPKGSFSTLEIQRTEQGDSAMYLCASSSYHGQPQHFGDGTRLSIL.